These 10 T cell receptor beta chains were sequenced from one sample in a study of control samples from healthy donors and cancer patients. Data came from immunoSEQ multiplex PCR; TCRdb stores just in-frame clones and leaves some out. Of about 150,000 clones listed, about nine tenths are singletons. Sequencing was done on a sample of blood. The receptors shown here come from a man younger than 45 in good health.

This clone came up once. V gene TRBV5-5 combines with J gene TRBJ2-2; tentative D call: TRBD1 (5 bases). The V gene's germline CDR1 is SGHKS and CDR2 YYEKEE (reference sequence). The CDR3 extends over 15 amino acids. V lost 1 base and J lost 3, with 10 bases in between. The CDR3 DNA reads as TGTGCCAGCAGCTTGTTGGGGCAGGACACCGGGGAGCTGTTTTTT. Its protein is CASSLLGQDTGELFF.

This clone occurred once. The J gene is TRBJ1-1, the V gene TRBV7-9, with TRBD1 as a possible D gene (5 bases). The germline V gene has CDR1 SEHNR and CDR2 FQNEAQ (reference sequence). CDR3 length equals 12 residues. Trimming pared 5 bases from V and 8 bases from J, leaving 12 bases between. The CDR3 nucleotides are TGTGCCAGCAGCGTTGGGACCCCCGAAGCTTTCTTT. Protein product: CASSVGTPEAFF.

The V gene is TRBV5-4, the J gene TRBJ1-6; D not resolved. CDR1 is SGHNT and CDR2 is YYREEE in the germline V gene (reference sequence). The germline V and J ends were trimmed by 2 bases and 5 bases, with 2 bases remaining between them. The length of the CDR3 is 12 residues. The CDR3 DNA follows: TGTGCCAGCAGCTTCGATAATTCACCCCTCCACTTT. Translation gives CASSFDNSPLHF.

The CDR3 coding sequence is TGTGCCAGCAGCCACCGGGGGGCTAGCGGGAGCACAGATACGCAGTATTTT. Its translation is CASSHRGASGSTDTQYF. V usage is TRBV3-1 (or the pseudogene TRBV3-2) and J usage is TRBJ2-3, with 8 bases identical to TRBD2. Trimming cost V 3 bases and J 0 bases; bases outside gene matches: 8. Germline V lookup: CDR1 LGHDT, CDR2 YNNKEL (reference sequence). CDR3 size: 17 residues.

V usage is TRBV6-4 and J usage is TRBJ1-1, with 9 bases that match TRBD1. CDR1 MRHNA and CDR2 SNTAGT come from the germline V gene. Trimming cost V 3 bases and J 6 bases; bases outside gene matches: 14. The CDR3 totals 17 residues. The CDR3 sequence is CASSENVPGQGRSEAFF. CDR3 nucleotide sequence: TGTGCCAGCAGTGAGAATGTCCCGGGACAGGGAAGGTCTGAAGCTTTCTTT.

This clone has only a few counts. V is TRBV6-2 or TRBV6-3 and J is TRBJ1-2; no clear D. Germline CDR1 is MNHEY and CDR2 is SVGEGT. The CDR3 runs 13 residues. Trimming stripped 4 bases from V and 4 bases from J, with 10 bases between. The CDR3: CASSSGRFYGYTF. The CDR3 region has the DNA TGTGCCAGCAGTTCGGGCCGCTTCTATGGCTACACCTTC.

CDR3 nucleotide sequence: TGTGCCAGCTCACCCCTCCGGGACAGGGAATCCTACGAGCAGTACTTC. Translated, it gives CASSPLRDRESYEQYF. V is TRBV18 and J is TRBJ2-7; TRBD1 agrees at 9 bases. The ends lost 3 bases at V and 1 base at J; junction bases unmatched: 7. The CDR3 is made up of 16 amino acids. CDR1 is KGHSH, CDR2 LQKENI, per germline.

The chain has TRBV21-1 and TRBJ2-7; the D segment call TRBD2 is taken from the table without a DNA check. TRBV21-1 constitutes a pseudogene. This CDR3 region has 17 residues. The CDR3 DNA reads TGTGCCAGCAGCCCACTACCCCCTCCCAGCGGGAGTCGCGAGCAGTACTTC. Its protein product is CASSPLPPPSGSREQYF.

The rearrangement uses TRBV6-5 and TRBJ2-7; tentative D call: TRBD1 (6 bases). Trimming pared 10 bases from V and 0 bases from J, leaving 13 bases between. The CDR3 sequence is 13 residues long. Germline V gives CDR1 MNHEY, CDR2 SVGAGI. The CDR3 DNA is TGTGCCACCCGTACAGGGAGCTCCTACGAGCAGTACTTC. Encoded protein: CATRTGSSYEQYF.

This chain joins TRBV14 and TRBJ2-5, with 9 bases fitting TRBD2. Germline V CDR1 and CDR2: SGHDN, FVKESK. The CDR3 is 15 residues long. The V gene end was trimmed by 2 bases and the J gene end by 5 bases; junction bases not matched to a gene: 6. CDR3 amino acids: CASSQYSGSWETQYF. CDR3 DNA sequence: TGTGCCAGCAGCCAATATAGCGGGAGCTGGGAGACCCAGTACTTC.